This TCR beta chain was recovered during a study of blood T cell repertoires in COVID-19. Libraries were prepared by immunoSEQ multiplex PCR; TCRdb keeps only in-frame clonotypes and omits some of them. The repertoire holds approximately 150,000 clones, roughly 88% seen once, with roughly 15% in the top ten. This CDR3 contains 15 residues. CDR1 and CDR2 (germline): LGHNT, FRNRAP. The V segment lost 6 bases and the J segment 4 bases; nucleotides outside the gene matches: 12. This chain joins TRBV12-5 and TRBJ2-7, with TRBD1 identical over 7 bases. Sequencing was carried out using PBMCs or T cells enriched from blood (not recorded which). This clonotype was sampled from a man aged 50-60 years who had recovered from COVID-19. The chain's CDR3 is CASGLSTTGRYEQYF. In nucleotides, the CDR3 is TGTGCTAGTGGCCTTTCTACGACAGGGCGGTACGAGCAGTACTTC.